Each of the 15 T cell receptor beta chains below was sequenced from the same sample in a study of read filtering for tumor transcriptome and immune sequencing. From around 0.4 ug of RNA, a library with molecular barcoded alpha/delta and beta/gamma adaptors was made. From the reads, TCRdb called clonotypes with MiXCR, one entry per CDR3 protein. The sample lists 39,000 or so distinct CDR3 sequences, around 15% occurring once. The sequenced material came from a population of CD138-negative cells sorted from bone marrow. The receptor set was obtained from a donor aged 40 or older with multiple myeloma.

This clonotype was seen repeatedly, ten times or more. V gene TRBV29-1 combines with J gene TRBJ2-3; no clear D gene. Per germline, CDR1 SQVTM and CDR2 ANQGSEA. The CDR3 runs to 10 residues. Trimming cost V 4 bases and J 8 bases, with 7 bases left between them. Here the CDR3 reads CSVAWGTQYF. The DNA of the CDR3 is TGCAGCGTTGCATGGGGTACGCAGTATTTT.

The CDR3 DNA reads TGCAGTGCCACAAGACGACCAGATACGCAGTATTTT. This gives the protein CSATRRPDTQYF. The chain combines TRBV20-1 with TRBJ2-3; D gene uncertain. The ends were cut back, 6 bases at V and 4 bases at J, with 11 bases in the middle. The CDR3 extends over 12 amino acids. Germline V CDR1 and CDR2: DFQATT, SNEGSKA (reference sequence).

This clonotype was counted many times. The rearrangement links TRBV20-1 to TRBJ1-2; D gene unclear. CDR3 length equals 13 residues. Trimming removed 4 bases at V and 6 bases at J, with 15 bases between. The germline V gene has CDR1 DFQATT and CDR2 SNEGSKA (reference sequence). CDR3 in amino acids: CSAKSIGRDGYTF. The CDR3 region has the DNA TGCAGTGCTAAAAGCATAGGACGTGATGGCTACACCTTC.

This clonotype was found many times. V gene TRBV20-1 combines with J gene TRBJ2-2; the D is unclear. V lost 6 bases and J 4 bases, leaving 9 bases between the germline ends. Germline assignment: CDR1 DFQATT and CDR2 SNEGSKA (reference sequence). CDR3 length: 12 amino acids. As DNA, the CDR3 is TGCAGTGCCGGAAAAGGCACCGGGGAGCTGTTTTTT. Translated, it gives CSAGKGTGELFF.

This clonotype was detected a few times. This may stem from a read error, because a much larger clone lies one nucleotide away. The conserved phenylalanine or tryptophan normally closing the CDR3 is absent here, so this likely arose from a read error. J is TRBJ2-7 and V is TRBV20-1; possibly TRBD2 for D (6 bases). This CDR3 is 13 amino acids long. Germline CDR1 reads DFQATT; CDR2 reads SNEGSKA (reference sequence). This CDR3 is CSIELATSYEQYS. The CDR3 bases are TGCAGCATAGAGCTAGCGACCTCCTACGAGCAGTACTCC.

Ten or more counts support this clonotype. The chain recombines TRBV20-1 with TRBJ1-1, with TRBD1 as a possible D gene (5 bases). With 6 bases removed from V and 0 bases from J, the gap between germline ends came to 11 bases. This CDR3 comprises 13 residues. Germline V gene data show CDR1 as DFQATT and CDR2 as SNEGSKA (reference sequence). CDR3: CSANGHLNTEAFF. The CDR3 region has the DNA TGCAGTGCCAATGGACATCTGAACACTGAAGCTTTCTTT.

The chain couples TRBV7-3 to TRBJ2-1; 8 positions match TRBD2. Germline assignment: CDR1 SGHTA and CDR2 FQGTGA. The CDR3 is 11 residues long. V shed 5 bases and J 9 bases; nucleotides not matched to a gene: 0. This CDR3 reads CASSRGGEQFF. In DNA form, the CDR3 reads TGTGCCAGCAGCCGGGGGGGTGAGCAGTTCTTC.

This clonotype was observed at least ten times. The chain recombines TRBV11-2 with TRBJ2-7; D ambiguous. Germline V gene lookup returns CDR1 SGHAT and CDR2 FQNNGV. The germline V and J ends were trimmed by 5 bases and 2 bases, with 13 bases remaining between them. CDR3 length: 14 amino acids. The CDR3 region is CASSTGLLPYEQYF. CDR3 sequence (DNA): TGTGCCAGCAGCACCGGGCTTCTACCCTACGAGCAGTACTTC.

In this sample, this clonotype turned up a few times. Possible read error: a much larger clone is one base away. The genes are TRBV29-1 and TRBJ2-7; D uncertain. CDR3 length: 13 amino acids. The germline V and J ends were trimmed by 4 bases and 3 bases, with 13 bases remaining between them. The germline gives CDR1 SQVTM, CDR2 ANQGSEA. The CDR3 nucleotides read TGCAGCGTTGGATGGGGTCAGGTCTACGAGCAGTACTTC. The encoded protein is CSVGWGQVYEQYF.

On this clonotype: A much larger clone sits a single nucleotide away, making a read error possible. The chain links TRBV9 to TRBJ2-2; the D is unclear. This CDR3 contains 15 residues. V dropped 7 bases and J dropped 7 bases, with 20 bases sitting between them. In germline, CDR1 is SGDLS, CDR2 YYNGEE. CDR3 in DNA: TGTGCCAGCGGCGGATTCGGTGGGATGGACGGGGAGCTGTTTTTT. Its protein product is CASGGFGGMDGELFF.

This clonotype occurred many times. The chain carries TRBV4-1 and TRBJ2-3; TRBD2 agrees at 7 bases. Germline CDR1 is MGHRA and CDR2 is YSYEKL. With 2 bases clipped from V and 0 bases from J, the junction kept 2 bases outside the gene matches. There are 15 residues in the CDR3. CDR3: CASSQNSGSTDTQYF. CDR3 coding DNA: TGCGCCAGCAGCCAAAATAGCGGGAGCACAGATACGCAGTATTTT.

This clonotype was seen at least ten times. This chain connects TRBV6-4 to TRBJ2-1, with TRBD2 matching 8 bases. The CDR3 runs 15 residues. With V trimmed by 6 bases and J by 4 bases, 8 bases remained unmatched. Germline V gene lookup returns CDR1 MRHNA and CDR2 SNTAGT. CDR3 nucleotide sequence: TGTGCCAGCAGCGGAACTAGCGGAGAATACAATGAGCAGTTCTTC. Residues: CASSGTSGEYNEQFF.

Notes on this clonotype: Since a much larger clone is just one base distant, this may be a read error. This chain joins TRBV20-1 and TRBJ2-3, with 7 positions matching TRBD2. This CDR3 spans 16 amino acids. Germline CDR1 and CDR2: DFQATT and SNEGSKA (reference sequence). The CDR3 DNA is TGCAGTGCTAGTTTGAGCCTCGCGGGAGCCACAGGTACGCAGTATTTT. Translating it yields CSASLSLAGATGTQYF.

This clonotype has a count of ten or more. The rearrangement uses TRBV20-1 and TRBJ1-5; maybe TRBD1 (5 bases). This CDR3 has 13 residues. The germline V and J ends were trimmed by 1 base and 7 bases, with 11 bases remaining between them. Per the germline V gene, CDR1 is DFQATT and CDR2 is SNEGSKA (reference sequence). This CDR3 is CSARGGGTQPQHF. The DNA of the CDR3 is TGCAGTGCTAGAGGGGGAGGGACGCAGCCCCAGCATTTT.

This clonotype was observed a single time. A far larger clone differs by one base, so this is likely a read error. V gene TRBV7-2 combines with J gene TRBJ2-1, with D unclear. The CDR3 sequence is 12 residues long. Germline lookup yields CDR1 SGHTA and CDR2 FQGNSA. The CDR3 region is CAGSLTAEEQFF. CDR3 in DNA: TGTGCCGGCAGCTTAACGGCAGAGGAGCAGTTCTTC.